The rows below give T cell receptor beta chains drawn from one sample of a study of long-term antiretroviral therapy in people with HIV. Profiled with immunoSEQ multiplex PCR; TCRdb holds only in-frame clones, not every one. The sample records about 16,000 clones, about 85% being singletons. Sequencing was performed on unsorted PBMCs, taken 0.5 years after starting antiretroviral therapy. The source of these receptors is a middle-aged woman with HIV. CDR3s include the opening cysteine and the closing phenylalanine or tryptophan. D genes are given only for firm matches. Some rows have no size entry. The others give once, few or many, or a class for an expanded clone.

v_call	j_call	clone_size	d_call	cdr3_nt	cdr3_aa
TRBV9	TRBJ2-2	.	.	TGTGCCAGCTGTGGCGTGAACACCGGGGAGCTGTTTTTT	CASCGVNTGELFF
TRBV5-1	TRBJ2-7	once	TRBD1	TGCGCCAGCAGACTAGGGACAGCGGTTTGGTACGAGCAGTACTTC	CASRLGTAVWYEQYF
TRBV28	TRBJ2-5	.	.	TGTGCCAGCAGTTTATTTAGCCCACAAGAGACCCAGTACTTC	CASSLFSPQETQYF
TRBV4-2	TRBJ1-2	.	.	TGTGCCAGCAGCCAAGAATTGGGAGGTATGGTTGATGGCTACACCTTC	CASSQELGGMVDGYTF
TRBV29-1	TRBJ1-2	.	TRBD1	TGCAGCGTCACTACCGGGACAGGAATTTCCTATGGCTACACCTTC	CSVTTGTGISYGYTF
TRBV4-2	TRBJ2-1	.	TRBD2	TGTGCCAGCAGCCAAGATCGGAGGACTAGCGGGCAAAATGAGCAGTTCTTC	CASSQDRRTSGQNEQFF
TRBV6-5	TRBJ2-3	.	.	TGTGCCAGCAGTTACGGGGATACGCAGTATTTT	CASSYGDTQYF
TRBV7-2	TRBJ2-7	few	TRBD2	TGTGCCAGCAGCTTTGGGACTAGCCTATACGAGCAGTACTTC	CASSFGTSLYEQYF
TRBV7-8	TRBJ2-7	.	.	TGTGCCAGCAGCTTAGCGAGAGGATCAAGCTCCTACGAGCAGTACTTC	CASSLARGSSSYEQYF
TRBV6-6	TRBJ2-7	.	.	TGTGCCAGCAGTTATATGGGCTACGAGCAGTACTTC	CASSYMGYEQYF
TRBV5-1	TRBJ2-3	.	TRBD2	TGCGCCAGCAGCTTGGCGATTAGCGGGAGCACAGATACGCAGTATTTT	CASSLAISGSTDTQYF
TRBV9	TRBJ2-1	.	.	TGTGCCAGCAGCGTAGTGAGCCGATCTTCCTACAATGAGCAGTTCTTC	CASSVVSRSSYNEQFF
TRBV10-2	TRBJ2-7	few	.	TGCGCCAGCAGTGAGTCGGTGGGAAAAAAATACGAGCAGTACTTC	CASSESVGKKYEQYF
TRBV19	TRBJ1-2	.	.	TGTGCCAGTAGTATTTCCATTTATGGCTACACCTTC	CASSISIYGYTF
TRBV29-1	TRBJ2-5	.	TRBD2	TGCAGCGTAGTGACTAGCGGCTCGAGGGGGACCCAGTACTTC	CSVVTSGSRGTQYF
TRBV6-1	TRBJ1-1	.	.	TGTGCCAGCAGTGTACTATCACAGGGTAGAGGAATGAACACTGAAGCTTTCTTT	CASSVLSQGRGMNTEAFF
TRBV15	TRBJ2-7	.	TRBD1	TGTGCCACCAGCAGAGATAGGGGACAGTACGAGCAGTACTTC	CATSRDRGQYEQYF
TRBV5-8	TRBJ1-1	.	.	TGTGCCAGCAAAAACACTGAAGCTTTCTTT	CASKNTEAFF
TRBV6-6	TRBJ2-7	.	TRBD2	TGTGCCAGCAGTTACTCGCTAGCGGAGTACGAGCAGTACTTC	CASSYSLAEYEQYF
TRBV5-1	TRBJ2-1	.	TRBD2	TGCGCCAGCAGCTTGGTTAGCGGGAGCCAAAATTACAATGAGCAGTTCTTC	CASSLVSGSQNYNEQFF
TRBV5-1	TRBJ1-1	once	.	TGCGCCAGCAGTTCGTCAGGGGCTGGGACTGAAGCTTTCTTT	CASSSSGAGTEAFF
TRBV18	TRBJ1-1	.	.	TGTGCCAGCTCACCGCAGTGGAACACTGAAGCTTTCTTT	CASSPQWNTEAFF
TRBV30	TRBJ2-1	.	TRBD2	TGTGCCTGGAGTTCATCCTCCGGGACTAGCGGGACGTCCTACAATGAGCAGTTCTTC	CAWSSSSGTSGTSYNEQFF
TRBV30	TRBJ1-1	.	.	TGTGCCTGGAGAGTACAGGGACACACTGAAGCTTTCTTT	CAWRVQGHTEAFF
TRBV2	TRBJ2-4	.	TRBD1	TGTGCCAGCAGTGAAGACAGGGGCGGTGGAAACATTCAGTACTTC	CASSEDRGGGNIQYF
TRBV6-6	TRBJ2-5	.	.	TGTGCCAGCAGGGGGAATGAGGCAAAAGAGACCCAGTACTTC	CASRGNEAKETQYF
TRBV18	TRBJ2-7	.	.	TGTGCCAGCTCACTACTCAGCACGGGGATCTCCTACGAGCAGTACTTC	CASSLLSTGISYEQYF
TRBV5-8	TRBJ1-5	.	.	TGTGCCAGCAGCTTATACACCTACAATCAGCCCCAGCATTTT	CASSLYTYNQPQHF
TRBV27	TRBJ2-5	few	.	TGTGCCAGCAGTCCTTCGGACCCACAAGAGACCCAGTACTTC	CASSPSDPQETQYF
TRBV7-9	TRBJ2-7	.	.	TGTGCCAGCAGACGCGACGGCGACGAGCAGTACTTC	CASRRDGDEQYF
TRBV6-4	TRBJ1-5	once	.	TGTGCCAGGAGTCACCCCTCGGGGCCCCAGCATTTT	CARSHPSGPQHF
TRBV27	TRBJ2-1	few	TRBD1	TGTGCCAGCAGTCCAAGACAGGGAGCTTACAATGAGCAGTTCTTC	CASSPRQGAYNEQFF
TRBV7-9	TRBJ2-5	.	TRBD2	TGTGCCAGCAGCTTGGGGGGGCAAGAGACCCAGTACTTC	CASSLGGQETQYF
TRBV7-9	TRBJ1-6	.	TRBD1	TGTGCCAGCAGCTTAGCCTCAGGGGGGAATTCACCCCTCCACTTT	CASSLASGGNSPLHF
TRBV28	TRBJ2-3	.	.	TGTGCCAGCAGTTTTTCGGATACGCAGTATTTT	CASSFSDTQYF
TRBV28	TRBJ2-1	.	.	TGTGCCAGCAGTTTCCAGGGAAGATTCTACAATGAGCAGTTCTTC	CASSFQGRFYNEQFF
TRBV11-2	TRBJ2-7	.	TRBD1	TGTGCCAGCAGCAACTACAGGGGGGAGCAGTACTTC	CASSNYRGEQYF
TRBV28	TRBJ2-3	.	TRBD2	TGTGCCAGCAGTTTATTACTAGCGGGCACAGATACGCAGTATTTT	CASSLLLAGTDTQYF
TRBV30	TRBJ2-3	.	TRBD1	TGTGCCTGGAGTGTATCGGCAGGGGGAAGTTTAGCGTTT	CAWSVSAGGSLAF
TRBV28	TRBJ1-2	few	.	TGTGCCAGCAGTTTTGGCTATGGCTACACCTTC	CASSFGYGYTF
TRBV4-1	TRBJ2-7	.	.	TGCGCCAGCAGCCAAGAAATTAATGGGGGGGGCAGATACGAGCAGTACTTC	CASSQEINGGGRYEQYF
TRBV5-1	TRBJ2-7	.	.	TGCGCCAGCAGCTTGAACCGGGACATCACGTTCTTC	CASSLNRDITFF
TRBV7-2	TRBJ2-7	few	TRBD1	TGTGCCAGCAGCGCGACAGGGACACTAGGCGAGCAGTACTTC	CASSATGTLGEQYF
TRBV28	TRBJ2-7	.	.	TGTGCCAGCAGTTTAAGATCACCCTACGAGCAGTACTTC	CASSLRSPYEQYF
TRBV5-6	TRBJ1-1	once	.	TGTGCCAGCAGCTTGGTGGCAGCGAACACTGAAGCTTTCTTT	CASSLVAANTEAFF
TRBV11-2	TRBJ1-1	.	.	TGTGCCAGCAGCCCTGATGGGCTCTCTGAGGCTTTCTTT	CASSPDGLSEAFF
TRBV7-9	TRBJ1-4	.	.	TGTGCCAGCAGCGAACAAAGGGCAACTAATGAAAAACTGTTTTTT	CASSEQRATNEKLFF
TRBV9	TRBJ2-1	.	TRBD2	TGTGCCAGCAGCGCGACTAGCGGGAGAGGAAGTGAGCAGTTCTTC	CASSATSGRGSEQFF
TRBV29-1	TRBJ1-2	.	.	TGCAGCGTTGGGACAGACAGTGGCTACACCTTC	CSVGTDSGYTF